The clone carrying this T cell receptor beta chain was seen repeatedly, ten times or more. The antigen is undetermined. This sample is part of a study of response to subunit inactivated influenza vaccine. Study-wide results and limits: The authors suggested that every seasonal influenza vaccination recruits few new T cells.

TCRdb reprocessed the RT-PCR reads via MiXCR and lists one record per CDR3 protein. The data contain 450,000 to 600,000 distinct CDR3 sequences, less than 8% of them seen just once; the ten biggest clones take up roughly 13%. The material was PBMCs from blood, obtained about 23 months after vaccination. This sequence originates from a man aged 45-69 years who received an inactivated influenza vaccine.

The CDR3 region has the DNA TGTGCCAGCAGCGTAGCCGAGCCTGAAGCTTTCTTT. Amino acid sequence: CASSVAEPEAFF. J is TRBJ1-1 and V is TRBV9, with D hard to call. CDR3 size: 12 residues. Germline values: CDR1 SGDLS, CDR2 YYNGEE. The V and J ends lost 0 bases and 6 bases respectively, with 6 bases between them.